The clone carrying this TCR beta chain was observed many times. Antigen specificity is unknown. Template switching supplied a universal primer site; unique molecular identifiers were carried on the cDNA. TCRdb reprocessed the 5' RACE reads via MiXCR and lists one record per CDR3 protein. The table lists hundreds of thousands of distinct CDR3 sequences, just under 9.5% of them singletons. Donors were all healthy Caucasians. This sample is part of a study of identical twins. This CDR3 comprises 12 residues. CDR1 SGHDN and CDR2 FVKESK come from the germline V gene. Deletions cut 1 base from V and 2 bases from J, with 3 bases between. Study results and limitations: Zero-insertion findings could be partly confounded by invariant cells (MAIT and iNKT cells).

Another study also made use of these data, one on yellow fever vaccine responses in identical twins.

The V and J genes are TRBV14 and TRBJ2-7, with D uncertain. Input material: CD8+ T cells sorted from blood. The sequence came from a woman aged 18-30 years in good health. DNA of the CDR3: TGTGCCAGCAGCCAAGTAGCCTACGAGCAGTACTTC. This sequence encodes CASSQVAYEQYF.